The 12 T cell receptor beta chains presented below share a single source sample, sequenced in a study of cytomegalovirus exposure and HLA in healthy donors. The study ran its PCR with 60 Vbeta and 13 Jbeta primers. The repertoire was sequenced with immunoSEQ multiplex PCR; TCRdb's copy has only in-frame clones and lacks some. The repertoire has about 160,000 clones, roughly 83% of them found once; the top ten carry roughly 1.2%. What was sequenced was PBMCs. The receptor set was obtained from a boy between 2 and 10 years old in good health and CMV-seronegative.

This chain uses TRBV7-9 with TRBJ2-1; 11 nucleotides align to TRBD2. The CDR3 is made up of 15 amino acids. The V and J ends lost 5 bases and 5 bases, in that order; junction bases with no gene match: 5. CDR1 and CDR2 (germline): SEHNR, FQNEAQ (reference sequence). DNA of the CDR3: TGTGCCAGCAGCCTGACTAGCGGGGAAAACAATGAGCAGTTCTTC. It is translated as CASSLTSGENNEQFF.

A single count supports this clone. The chain combines TRBV18 with TRBJ2-1, with TRBD2 identical over 10 bases. The ends lost 0 bases at V and 1 base at J; junction bases unmatched: 12. Germline V CDR1 and CDR2: KGHSH, LQKENI. CDR3 length equals 20 residues. CDR3 residues: CASSPPPSGRRPRSYNEQFF. The CDR3 DNA is TGTGCCAGCTCACCACCCCCTAGCGGGAGACGCCCCCGTTCCTACAATGAGCAGTTCTTC.

This chain connects TRBV19 to TRBJ2-7; TRBD2 agrees at 11 bases. V dropped 2 bases and J dropped 4; count of bases not matched to a gene: 10. The V gene's germline CDR1 is LNHDA and CDR2 SQIVND (reference sequence). This CDR3 is built from 17 residues. CDR3 DNA sequence: TGTGCCAGTAGTATACCCCCAGAACTAGCGGGAGAGTACGAGCAGTACTTC. Translating gives CASSIPPELAGEYEQYF.

J is TRBJ2-6 and V is TRBV5-4; 7 bases fit TRBD1. The germline V gene encodes CDR1 SGHNT and CDR2 YYREEE (reference sequence). This CDR3 has 16 amino acids. V lost 0 bases to trimming and J lost 2 bases; unmatched junction nucleotides: 2. The CDR3 region is CASSLVQGAGANVLTF. The DNA for the CDR3 is TGTGCCAGCAGCTTGGTTCAGGGGGCTGGGGCCAACGTCCTGACTTTC.

This chain uses TRBV2 with TRBJ1-2; D ambiguous. This CDR3 comprises 12 residues. Looked up from germline, CDR1 is SNHLY and CDR2 is FYNNEI. V lost 4 bases and J 5 bases, leaving 8 bases between the germline ends. The CDR3 region has the DNA TGTGCCAGCAGTGTCGGGTTGTATGGCTACACCTTC. Its protein product is CASSVGLYGYTF.

The chain uses TRBV18 and TRBJ2-5; D is ambiguous. Germline V gene sequence: CDR1 KGHSH, CDR2 LQKENI. V lost 6 bases to trimming and J lost 0 bases, with 20 bases between them. The CDR3 runs to 17 residues. For the CDR3, the DNA is TGTGCCAGCTCCCCCAGACCCGAGACACGCGACCAAGAGACCCAGTACTTC. Its translation: CASSPRPETRDQETQYF.

The rearrangement links TRBV28 to TRBJ1-5; 11 positions match TRBD1. V lost 3 bases to trimming and J lost 9 bases; unmatched junction nucleotides: 10. Germline V gene sequence: CDR1 MDHEN, CDR2 SYDVKM. This CDR3 comprises 16 residues. CDR3 bases: TGTGCCAGCAGTTTTTTATTTGGACAGGGGGCAGGGCCCCAGCATTTT. It specifies CASSFLFGQGAGPQHF.

V usage is TRBV27 and J usage is TRBJ2-7; D not resolved. This CDR3 contains 11 residues. The ends were cut back, 6 bases at V and 6 bases at J, with 9 bases in the middle. CDR1 is MNHEY and CDR2 is SMNVEV in the germline V gene (reference sequence). In DNA, the CDR3 is TGTGCCAGCAGGTGGTTCGGCGAGCAGTACTTC. It yields the protein CASRWFGEQYF.

CDR3 region: CASSDPGGSTEAFF. The CDR3 DNA reads TGTGCCAGCAGCGACCCAGGGGGGAGCACTGAAGCTTTCTTT. The chain couples TRBV6-6 to TRBJ1-1; 7 positions agree with TRBD1. The ends lost 6 bases at V and 4 bases at J; junction bases unmatched: 8. The V gene's germline CDR1 is MNHNY and CDR2 SVGAGI (reference sequence). This CDR3 has 14 amino acids.

This clone was detected a few times. The chain is built from TRBV19 and TRBJ2-1, with D possibly TRBD2 on 5 matching bases. The CDR3 extends over 13 amino acids. Germline V gives CDR1 LNHDA, CDR2 SQIVND (reference sequence). Trimming shortened V by 1 base and J by 5 bases, and 6 bases separated the two germline ends. As DNA, the CDR3 is TGTGCCAGTAGTATAGGAGGGCACAATGAGCAGTTCTTC. As protein: CASSIGGHNEQFF.

The CDR3 reads CSAHGRGSGELFF. As DNA, the CDR3 is TGCAGCGCCCATGGCCGGGGATCCGGGGAGCTGTTTTTT. The rearrangement uses TRBV29-1 and TRBJ2-2, with a tentative D call TRBD2 (5 bases). Trimming stripped 7 bases from V and 6 bases from J, with 15 bases between. This CDR3 is 13 amino acids long. Germline lookup yields CDR1 SQVTM and CDR2 ANQGSEA.

The rearrangement links TRBV7-8 to TRBJ2-2, with D unclear. The CDR3 has 17 residues. Trimming removed 4 bases at V and 4 bases at J, with 19 bases between. Germline CDR1 SGHVS, CDR2 FQNEAQ. The CDR3 loop is CASSSALSVIPTGELFF. The CDR3 DNA reads as TGTGCCAGCAGCTCAGCCCTCTCGGTGATCCCCACCGGGGAGCTGTTTTTT.